This entry features one T cell receptor (beta chain) sequence. Its target is not known. There are 15 residues in the CDR3. Germline-derived CDR1 and CDR2 are SGHDT and YYEEEE. Trimming took off 4 bases at V and 3 bases at J, with 15 bases between the two ends. These data come from a study of cytomegalovirus exposure and HLA in healthy donors. Study at large: HLA-typed donors contributed around 82 million unique TCRs, which were held in an early data release.

PCR employed 60 Vbeta and 13 Jbeta primers. The repertoire was sequenced with immunoSEQ multiplex PCR; TCRdb's copy has only in-frame clones and lacks some. Across about 130,000 clones, the top ten clones capture about 2.2% of the sample. Findings of the study overall: The authors later found TCR association rates varying by HLA locus, with DRB1 most and HLA-C fewest. Later analysis demonstrated an association between a missense DCLRE1C variant and TCR beta V- and J-gene trimming.

The V and J genes are TRBV5-6 and TRBJ2-3, with a weak D call TRBD1 (5 bases). This sequence originates from a man between 35 and 55 years old in good health and CMV-seronegative. Material for sequencing was PBMCs. For the CDR3, the DNA is TGTGCCAGCAGCGGCATAGGGGCACTGACAGATACGCAGTATTTT. Its translation is CASSGIGALTDTQYF.